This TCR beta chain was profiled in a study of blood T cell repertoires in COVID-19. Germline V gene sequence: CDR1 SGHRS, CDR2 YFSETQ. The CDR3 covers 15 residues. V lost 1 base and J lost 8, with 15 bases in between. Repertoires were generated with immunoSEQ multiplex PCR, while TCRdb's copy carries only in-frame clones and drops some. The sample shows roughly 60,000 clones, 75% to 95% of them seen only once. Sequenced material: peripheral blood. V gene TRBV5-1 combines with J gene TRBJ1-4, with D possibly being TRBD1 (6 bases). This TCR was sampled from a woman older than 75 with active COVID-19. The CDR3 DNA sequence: TGCGCCAGCAGCTTGTCAGGGGCGAGAGGAGAAAAACTGTTTTTT. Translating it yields CASSLSGARGEKLFF. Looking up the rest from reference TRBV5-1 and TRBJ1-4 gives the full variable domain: KAGVTQTPRYLIKTRGQQVTLSCSPISGHRSVSWYQQTPGQGLQFLFEYFSETQRNKGNFPGRFSGRQFSNSRSEMNVSTLELGDSALYLCASSLSGARGEKLFFGSGTQLSVL.